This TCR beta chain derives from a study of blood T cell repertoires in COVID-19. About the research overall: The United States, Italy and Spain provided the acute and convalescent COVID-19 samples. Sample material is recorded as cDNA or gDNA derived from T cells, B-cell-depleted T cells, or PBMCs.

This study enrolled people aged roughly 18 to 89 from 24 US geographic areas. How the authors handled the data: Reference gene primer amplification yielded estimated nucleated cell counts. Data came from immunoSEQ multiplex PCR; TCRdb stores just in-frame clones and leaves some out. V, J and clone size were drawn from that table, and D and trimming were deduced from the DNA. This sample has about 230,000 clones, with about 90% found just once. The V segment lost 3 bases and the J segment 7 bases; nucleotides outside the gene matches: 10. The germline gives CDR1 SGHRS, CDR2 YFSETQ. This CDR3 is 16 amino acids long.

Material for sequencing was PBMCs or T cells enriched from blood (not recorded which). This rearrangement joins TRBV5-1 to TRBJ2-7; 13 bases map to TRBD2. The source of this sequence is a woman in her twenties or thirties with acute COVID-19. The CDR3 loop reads CASSSTSGGEIQEQYF. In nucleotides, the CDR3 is TGCGCCAGCAGCTCCACTAGCGGGGGGGAAATACAGGAGCAGTACTTC.